Each of the 17 T cell receptor beta chains below was sequenced from the same sample in a study of OX40 agonist ivuxolimab in advanced cancers. TCRdb's table, derived via immunoSEQ multiplex PCR, lists solely in-frame clones and lacks some. The sample shows tens of thousands of clones, roughly 86% of them seen only once. This specimen consisted of CD4+ or CD8+ T cells sorted from blood, obtained in a trial of the OX40 agonist ivuxolimab. The origin of the receptors is an adult with an advanced solid tumor such as melanoma, head and neck, liver or kidney cancer.

The chain couples TRBV5-1 to TRBJ1-3; D not resolved. Germline values: CDR1 SGHRS, CDR2 YFSETQ. The CDR3 sequence is 13 residues long. V lost 1 base and J lost 6, with 8 bases in between. The CDR3 spells CASSLSGINTIYF. The CDR3 bases are TGCGCCAGCAGCTTGTCCGGGATAAACACCATATATTTT.

The J gene is TRBJ2-1, the V gene TRBV11-2; D is ambiguous. Looked up from germline, CDR1 is SGHAT and CDR2 is FQNNGV. CDR3 length: 15 amino acids. Trimming took 1 base from V and 6 from J, leaving 13 bases between them. CDR3 bases: TGTGCCAGCAGCTTAGGGAGAGCGTCGGGCAATGAGCAGTTCTTC. It is translated as CASSLGRASGNEQFF.

This chain connects TRBV28 to TRBJ1-6, with D tentatively TRBD1 (5 bases). CDR1 is MDHEN and CDR2 is SYDVKM in the germline V gene. The CDR3 is 15 residues long. V lost 1 base and J lost 7, with 11 bases in between. Here the CDR3 reads CASSLSGNRNSPLHF. The DNA for the CDR3 is TGTGCCAGCAGTTTATCAGGGAACAGAAATTCACCCCTCCACTTT.

This clone was detected a few times. The V call is TRBV28, the J call TRBJ1-4; D gene uncertain. V gave up 2 bases and J gave up 7 bases, with 8 bases separating them. Germline CDR1 reads MDHEN; CDR2 reads SYDVKM. This CDR3 comprises 13 residues. In nucleotides, the CDR3 is TGTGCCAGCAGTTTACATTTGCTTGAAAAACTGTTTTTT. It yields the protein CASSLHLLEKLFF.

The chain has TRBV27 and TRBJ2-3; D may be TRBD2 (6 bases). The CDR3 loop spans 14 amino acids. The germline gives CDR1 MNHEY, CDR2 SMNVEV (reference sequence). V lost 3 bases and J 4 bases, leaving 11 bases between the germline ends. DNA of the CDR3: TGTGCCAGCAGTTTCAAGACTAGTTCAGATACGCAGTATTTT. Translation: CASSFKTSSDTQYF.

This clone appeared a single time. The chain joins TRBV5-4 to TRBJ2-2; the match to TRBD1 covers 10 bases. The V gene end was trimmed by 6 bases and the J gene end by 5 bases; junction bases not matched to a gene: 7. Per the germline V gene, CDR1 is SGHNT and CDR2 is YYREEE (reference sequence). CDR3 length equals 15 residues. The CDR3 is CASNGGTGVTGELFF. For the CDR3, the DNA is TGTGCCAGCAATGGGGGGACAGGGGTGACCGGGGAGCTGTTTTTT.

The CDR3 region has the DNA TGTGCCAGCAGTCCGGGACTCTATAATTCACCCCTCCACTTT. It is translated as CASSPGLYNSPLHF. The genes are TRBV27 and TRBJ1-6; possible D gene TRBD1, 5 bases. Germline V gene lookup returns CDR1 MNHEY and CDR2 SMNVEV (reference sequence). Deletions cut 5 bases from V and 3 bases from J, with 8 bases between. The CDR3 is 14 amino acids.

The chain carries TRBV2 and TRBJ2-1, with 11 bases fitting TRBD2. This CDR3 spans 16 amino acids. The V gene end was trimmed by 7 bases and the J gene end by 2 bases; junction bases not matched to a gene: 7. The germline V gene has CDR1 SNHLY and CDR2 FYNNEI. CDR3 in DNA: TGTGCCAGCAAAAGTAGCGGGAGGGCCGCCTACAATGAGCAGTTCTTC. This gives the protein CASKSSGRAAYNEQFF.

This chain connects TRBV5-1 to TRBJ1-2; TRBD1 is a possible D gene (5 bases). The CDR3 has 15 amino acids. Germline V gene lookup returns CDR1 SGHRS and CDR2 YFSETQ. V was shortened by 1 base and J by 4 bases, with 14 bases between the two germline ends. The CDR3 DNA follows: TGCGCCAGCAGCTTGCAACAAGGGACTATCTATGGCTACACCTTC. This sequence encodes CASSLQQGTIYGYTF. The complete variable domain, with remaining parts taken from reference TRBV5-1 and TRBJ1-2, reads KAGVTQTPRYLIKTRGQQVTLSCSPISGHRSVSWYQQTPGQGLQFLFEYFSETQRNKGNFPGRFSGRQFSNSRSEMNVSTLELGDSALYLCASSLQQGTIYGYTFGSGTRLTVV.

The chain has TRBV7-3 and TRBJ1-1; D perhaps matches TRBD1 (6 bases). Per the germline V gene, CDR1 is SGHTA and CDR2 is FQGTGA. The CDR3 is 16 amino acids. The germline V and J ends were trimmed by 4 bases and 1 base, with 16 bases remaining between them. This chain's CDR3 is CASSSIGGHQNTEAFF. CDR3 coding DNA: TGTGCCAGCAGCTCCATTGGGGGACACCAGAACACTGAAGCTTTCTTT.

V gene TRBV6-5 combines with J gene TRBJ1-3; tentative D call: TRBD1 (5 bases). The germline V gene has CDR1 MNHEY and CDR2 SVGAGI. CDR3 size: 15 residues. Trimming removed 7 bases at V and 3 bases at J, with 16 bases between. The DNA of the CDR3 is TGTGCCAGCACCCCGCGGGGGAATGGTGGAAACACCATATATTTT. Its translation is CASTPRGNGGNTIYF.

The gene calls are TRBV6-6 and TRBJ2-7; a possible D gene is TRBD2 (5 bases). Germline V gene lookup returns CDR1 MNHNY and CDR2 SVGAGI (reference sequence). The ends were cut back, 0 bases at V and 2 bases at J, with 11 bases in the middle. The CDR3 length is 15 residues. The CDR3 DNA sequence: TGTGCCAGCAGTTACTCGATCAGCGGTACCTACGAGCAGTACTTC. It yields the protein CASSYSISGTYEQYF.

The gene calls are TRBV2 and TRBJ2-1, with D possibly matching TRBD2 (5 bases). The length of the CDR3 is 14 residues. The germline gives CDR1 SNHLY, CDR2 FYNNEI. Trimming left V 3 bases short and J 6 bases short, with 12 bases between. The CDR3 reads CASSDGIALNEQFF. DNA of the CDR3: TGTGCCAGCAGTGATGGAATAGCGCTCAATGAGCAGTTCTTC. Variable domain in full (rest from reference TRBV2 and TRBJ2-1): EPEVTQTPSHQVTQMGQEVILRCVPISNHLYFYWYRQILGQKVEFLVSFYNNEISEKSEIFDDQFSVERPDGSNFTLKIRSTKLEDSAMYFCASSDGIALNEQFFGPGTRLTVL.

V usage is TRBV5-8 and J usage is TRBJ2-3; D unresolved. The CDR3 has 14 residues. Trimming shortened V by 0 bases and J by 3 bases, and 8 bases separated the two germline ends. Germline V gene lookup returns CDR1 SGHTS and CDR2 YDEGEE. CDR3 sequence (DNA): TGTGCCAGCAGCTTGGCCGGGTCAACAGATACGCAGTATTTT. Its protein product is CASSLAGSTDTQYF.

The CDR3 bases are TGTGCCAGCAGCACAGATGGACAAAAAACCGGGGAGCTGTTTTTT. This translates into CASSTDGQKTGELFF. J is TRBJ2-2 and V is TRBV7-2; D perhaps matches TRBD1 (5 bases). This CDR3 has 15 residues. Germline CDR1 reads SGHTA; CDR2 reads FQGNSA. Trimming took off 5 bases at V and 5 bases at J, with 15 bases between the two ends.

J is TRBJ1-2 and V is TRBV7-2; D perhaps matches TRBD1 (5 bases). CDR1 SGHTA and CDR2 FQGNSA come from the germline V gene. This CDR3 is 16 amino acids long. V dropped 1 base and J dropped 4 bases, with 16 bases sitting between them. CDR3 region: CASSLDGAPTGYGYTF. CDR3 nucleotide sequence: TGTGCCAGCAGCTTAGATGGGGCCCCGACGGGCTATGGCTACACCTTC.

J is TRBJ1-2 and V is TRBV11-3; D is uncertain. CDR1 is SGHNT, CDR2 YENEEA, per germline. V was pared by 5 bases and J by 0 bases, with 13 bases between. The CDR3 sequence is 15 residues long. CDR3 loop: CASSNRREANYGYTF. In nucleotides, the CDR3 is TGTGCCAGCAGCAACCGACGGGAAGCTAACTATGGCTACACCTTC.